Listed below are T cell receptor beta chains from one sample, sequenced in a study of blood T cells in healthy people across ages. TCRdb called the 5' RACE reads again in MiXCR, with one record for every CDR3 protein. Among around 1.5 million distinct CDR3 sequences listed, 55% to 75% were seen once. Sequenced input: blood. These receptors all stem from a man younger than 30 in good health. Both conserved end residues are part of each CDR3. The D gene is left open where the match is weak. Clone size, where shown, is once, few, many, or a class for clones that have expanded.

D gene: .; J gene: TRBJ2-5; V gene: TRBV5-1; clone size: .; CDR3 DNA: TGCGCCAGCAGCTTGTCCAGGGACCTGGGTAGGGAGACCCAGTACTTC; CDR3 protein: CASSLSRDLGRETQYF
D gene: .; J gene: TRBJ2-7; V gene: TRBV20-1; clone size: .; CDR3 DNA: TGCAGTGCTAGCAGGTCCATGGCCTACGAGCAGTACTTC; CDR3 protein: CSASRSMAYEQYF
D gene: TRBD1; J gene: TRBJ2-6; V gene: TRBV5-1; clone size: .; CDR3 DNA: TGCGCCAGCAGCTCATTACCGGGACAGGGAGTGATTTGGGGGGCCAACGTCCTGACTTTC; CDR3 protein: CASSSLPGQGVIWGANVLTF
D gene: TRBD2; J gene: TRBJ2-7; V gene: TRBV20-1; clone size: few; CDR3 DNA: TGCAGTGCTAGTAGTGTGGAGACTAGCGGGATATTTGGCTACGAGCAGTACTTC; CDR3 protein: CSASSVETSGIFGYEQYF
D gene: TRBD1; J gene: TRBJ1-2; V gene: TRBV19; clone size: .; CDR3 DNA: TGTGCCAGTAGTATTGGGACAGGGGTTGCTGGCTACACCTTC; CDR3 protein: CASSIGTGVAGYTF
D gene: .; J gene: TRBJ2-3; V gene: TRBV7-2; clone size: .; CDR3 DNA: TGTGCCAGCAGCTTAGAGGGTCAGCACACAGATACGCAGTATTTT; CDR3 protein: CASSLEGQHTDTQYF
D gene: TRBD2; J gene: TRBJ2-3; V gene: TRBV29-1; clone size: .; CDR3 DNA: TGCAGCGTTGGACTAGCGGGAGCTAGCACAGATACGCAGTATTTT; CDR3 protein: CSVGLAGASTDTQYF
D gene: TRBD2; J gene: TRBJ2-5; V gene: TRBV7-9; clone size: few; CDR3 DNA: TGTGCCAGCAGCCCAGCGGGACGGTACCAAGAGACCCAGTACTTC; CDR3 protein: CASSPAGRYQETQYF
D gene: .; J gene: TRBJ2-1; V gene: TRBV7-9; clone size: .; CDR3 DNA: TGTGCCAGCAGGGCCGCGGACAATGAGCAGTTCTTC; CDR3 protein: CASRAADNEQFF
D gene: TRBD1; J gene: TRBJ2-7; V gene: TRBV10-3; clone size: few; CDR3 DNA: TGTGCCATCAGGAAGACAGGGCCCTCCTACGAGCAGTACTTC; CDR3 protein: CAIRKTGPSYEQYF
D gene: TRBD1; J gene: TRBJ2-7; V gene: TRBV27; clone size: few; CDR3 DNA: TGTGCCAGCACTCCGGGACAGGGCAACGAGCAGTACTTC; CDR3 protein: CASTPGQGNEQYF
D gene: .; J gene: TRBJ2-7; V gene: TRBV20-1; clone size: few; CDR3 DNA: TGCAGTGCTAGGTTCATGGCTTTAGCGACGTCCTACGAGCAGTACTTC; CDR3 protein: CSARFMALATSYEQYF
D gene: .; J gene: TRBJ1-2; V gene: TRBV5-1; clone size: few; CDR3 DNA: TGCGCCAGCAGACGGACAGTCCTTAACTATGGCTACACCTTC; CDR3 protein: CASRRTVLNYGYTF